This TCR beta chain was identified in a study of blood T cell repertoires in COVID-19. On the study more broadly: COVID-19 samples collected from the United States, Italy and Spain covered acute and convalescent phases. T cells, B-cell-depleted T cells, or PBMCs supplied cDNA or gDNA.

Method: immunoSEQ multiplex PCR; TCRdb's copy keeps in-frame clones and lacks some. This sample has around 400,000 clones, with 89% found just once. The CDR3 covers 15 residues. From germline, CDR1 is MNHEY and CDR2 SVGAGI. The V end was cut by 5 bases, the J end by 1 base, with 12 bases between. The sequenced sample was peripheral blood. J is TRBJ1-3 and V is TRBV6-5; D unclear. The clonotype comes from a man aged 40-49 years with acute or convalescent COVID-19. The CDR3: CASSPPTGSGNTIYF. DNA for the CDR3: TGTGCCAGCAGTCCCCCGACGGGTTCTGGAAACACCATATATTTT.